These T cell receptor beta chains were read from a single sample in a study of blood T cell repertoires in COVID-19. This table comes from immunoSEQ multiplex PCR, and its TCRdb copy is limited to in-frame clones, with some not included. The sample has approximately 210,000 clones; about 83% are singletons. Sequencing was done on a sample of peripheral blood. The receptors come from a woman aged 50 to 60 with active or convalescent COVID-19. Each CDR3 is given with its conserved first and last residue. A D gene is named only where the DNA matches it firmly. Some rows mark clone size as missing; the rest say once, few, many or name a class of expanded clone.

TGTGCCAGCAGATCCACAGGGGGCTCAGGAAACACCATATATTTT	CASRSTGGSGNTIYF	TRBJ1-3	.	TRBV6-5	TRBD1
TGTGCCAGTAGTATCGCGCTAGCGGGGTCCTCCTACGAGCAGTACTTC	CASSIALAGSSYEQYF	TRBJ2-7	.	TRBV19	TRBD2
TGTGCCAGCAACAGGGGGCGTCTCCTGGATAATTCACCCCTCCACTTT	CASNRGRLLDNSPLHF	TRBJ1-6	few	TRBV2	TRBD1
TGTGCCACCAGTGAGGGGGGAAACACTGAAGCTTTCTTT	CATSEGGNTEAFF	TRBJ1-1	.	TRBV24-1	.
TGTGCCAGCAGCGGAGAGGGAAGCTCCTACAATGAGCAGTTCTTC	CASSGEGSSYNEQFF	TRBJ2-1	.	TRBV28	.
TGTGCCAGCAGTCCCGGGACAGGGTCGGATCAGCCCCAGCATTTT	CASSPGTGSDQPQHF	TRBJ1-5	.	TRBV28	TRBD1
TGTGCCAGCAGTGCCGAGGGAAGGGAGACCCAGTACTTC	CASSAEGRETQYF	TRBJ2-5	.	TRBV2	.
TGTGCCAGCAGTTACACCGGACAGGGGGCTTACAATGAGCAGTTCTTC	CASSYTGQGAYNEQFF	TRBJ2-1	.	TRBV6-5	TRBD1
TGCAGCGTTGAAGCGGGGGTCTTCTACAATGAGCAGTTCTTC	CSVEAGVFYNEQFF	TRBJ2-1	.	TRBV29-1	.
TGTGCCAGCAGCTTAAACGGAGGTGAGCAGTTCTTC	CASSLNGGEQFF	TRBJ2-1	.	TRBV7-3	.
TGTGCCAGCAGCTGGGACAGAGGAAACACCATATATTTT	CASSWDRGNTIYF	TRBJ1-3	.	TRBV7-2	TRBD1
TGTGCCAGCAGTTACGAGGGGGTCGGCGGCTACACCTTC	CASSYEGVGGYTF	TRBJ1-2	.	TRBV6-5	.
TGTGCCAGCAGTTCGAGCAAGATTGAGACCCAGTACTTC	CASSSSKIETQYF	TRBJ2-5	once	TRBV12-3/TRBV12-4	.
TGTGCCAGTAGTATCTGGGGAGACACTGAAGCTTTCTTT	CASSIWGDTEAFF	TRBJ1-1	.	TRBV19	.
TGTGCCACCAGTGATGAGACAGGGGTTCCCGGGGAGCTGTTTTTT	CATSDETGVPGELFF	TRBJ2-2	.	TRBV24-1	TRBD1
TGTGCCAGCAGCTTATCACAGGGGATTTTGGAAAAACTGTTTTTT	CASSLSQGILEKLFF	TRBJ1-4	few	TRBV11-2	TRBD1
TGTGCCAGCAGCGTAGATCCCGTACAGGGAATAGATACGCAGTATTTT	CASSVDPVQGIDTQYF	TRBJ2-3	.	TRBV9	.
TGTGCCAGCTCCTTGTCTGGGGCCAACGTCCTGACTTTC	CASSLSGANVLTF	TRBJ2-6	.	TRBV18	.
TGTGCCAGCAGTTCGCAGGGGGCGTTGGCTTTCTTT	CASSSQGALAFF	TRBJ1-1	.	TRBV6-5	TRBD1
TGTGCCAGCAGCCCGATGACAGGGGTTAATCAGTACGAGCAGTACTTC	CASSPMTGVNQYEQYF	TRBJ2-7	.	TRBV7-9	TRBD1
TGTGCCAGTAGTATTTTACTAGCGGGGGGGCGGTTGAGCTCAGATACGCAGTATTTT	CASSILLAGGRLSSDTQYF	TRBJ2-3	.	TRBV19	TRBD2
TGTGCCAGCAGTACACCCACAGGGGGCCGCGGCTATGGCTACACCTTC	CASSTPTGGRGYGYTF	TRBJ1-2	.	TRBV28	TRBD1
TGTGCCAGCAGAGGGAGGCAGCCCCAGCATTTT	CASRGRQPQHF	TRBJ1-5	.	TRBV11-1	.
TGTGCCAGCCGGGGGGCCTTTAGCACAGATACGCAGTATTTT	CASRGAFSTDTQYF	TRBJ2-3	.	TRBV6-5	.
TGTGCCAGCCCGGGACAACCGAACACTGAAGCTTTCTTT	CASPGQPNTEAFF	TRBJ1-1	.	TRBV6-5	.
TGTGCCAGCAGCCACTGGACAGGGCTCTCTGGAAACACCATATATTTT	CASSHWTGLSGNTIYF	TRBJ1-3	once	TRBV7-9	TRBD1
TGTGCCAGCAGCCGCCCGGGACTAGCGGGGGGGACGCAGTTCTTC	CASSRPGLAGGTQFF	TRBJ2-1	.	TRBV3-1/TRBV3-2	TRBD2
TGTGCCAGCAGTGAAACCAGCGGGGCCTACAATGAGCAGTTCTTC	CASSETSGAYNEQFF	TRBJ2-1	.	TRBV2	TRBD2
TGCAGCGAAGGGGGCTTGAGGGGAGATACGCAGTATTTT	CSEGGLRGDTQYF	TRBJ2-3	once	TRBV29-1	TRBD1
TGTGCCAGCAGTTACTCAACAGGCCAGAGCGCCTACGAGCAGTACTTC	CASSYSTGQSAYEQYF	TRBJ2-7	.	TRBV6-5	.
TGCAGCGTGCGAACAGGGGGCACTGAAGCTTTCTTT	CSVRTGGTEAFF	TRBJ1-1	.	TRBV29-1	TRBD1
TGCGCCAGCAGCTTCGCAGGGGGCCCCAATCAGCCCCAGCATTTT	CASSFAGGPNQPQHF	TRBJ1-5	few	TRBV5-1	TRBD1
TGTGCCAGCAGCCAAGATAGCCCGTCGGGTTGGATGAACACTGAAGCTTTCTTT	CASSQDSPSGWMNTEAFF	TRBJ1-1	.	TRBV4-2	.
TGTGCCAGCAGCCAAGGGGCGACAGGGAAGGCTTTCTTT	CASSQGATGKAFF	TRBJ1-1	.	TRBV3-1/TRBV3-2	TRBD1
TGTGCCAGTAGTACCTACAGGAAGGGCACTGAAGCTTTCTTT	CASSTYRKGTEAFF	TRBJ1-1	.	TRBV19	.
TGTGCCAGAAGGGGACAGAACACTGAAGCTTTCTTT	CARRGQNTEAFF	TRBJ1-1	few	TRBV2	.
TGTGCCAGCAGCCCGTGGGACAGTAATTCACCCCTCCACTTT	CASSPWDSNSPLHF	TRBJ1-6	.	TRBV28	TRBD1
TGTGCCAGCAGTTTACTTGTCCCCGGGAGCAATCAGCCCCAGCATTTT	CASSLLVPGSNQPQHF	TRBJ1-5	.	TRBV28	.
TGTGCCAGCAGTTCGCCGGGACAGCCGTACTATGGCTACACCTTC	CASSSPGQPYYGYTF	TRBJ1-2	.	TRBV7-2	TRBD1
TGTGCCAGTAGTGAAAGGGACCCTGGCGGGACTCGTAGGAGCTACACCTTC	CASSERDPGGTRRSYTF	TRBJ1-2	.	TRBV19	.
TGTGCCAGCAACCCTCAGGGGGCTGCCTACAATGAGCAGTTCTTC	CASNPQGAAYNEQFF	TRBJ2-1	.	TRBV28	TRBD1
TGTGCTAGTGGTTCGGGGCTAGCGGGAGATGAGCAGTTCTTC	CASGSGLAGDEQFF	TRBJ2-1	.	TRBV12-5	TRBD2
TGTGCCAGCAGCCCTAGACAGGATATGAACACTGAAGCTTTCTTT	CASSPRQDMNTEAFF	TRBJ1-1	.	TRBV5-4	.
TGCGCCAGCAGCCCACTAGCGGGAGAGACCCAGTACTTC	CASSPLAGETQYF	TRBJ2-5	.	TRBV5-1	TRBD2
TGTGCCAGCAGTTTTGAGCGGTTAGCCAAAAACATTCAGTACTTC	CASSFERLAKNIQYF	TRBJ2-4	.	TRBV28	.
TGTGCCAGTACCAGGCAAGCTTATGGGGCCAACGTCCTGACTTTC	CASTRQAYGANVLTF	TRBJ2-6	.	TRBV19	.
TGCGCCAGCAGCTTGGGTTACGCCTCCCGCCAGTCCTATAATTCACCCCTCCACTTT	CASSLGYASRQSYNSPLHF	TRBJ1-6	.	TRBV5-1	.
TGTGCCAGTAGTGGCCTCGACAGAGCCGTAGGCTACACCTTC	CASSGLDRAVGYTF	TRBJ1-2	.	TRBV19	.
TGCGCCAGCAGCTTGAACTTGGTGGGCACAGATACGCAGTATTTT	CASSLNLVGTDTQYF	TRBJ2-3	.	TRBV5-1	.
TGTGCCAGCAGTACCGGTAGCGGGACAGATACGCAGTATTTT	CASSTGSGTDTQYF	TRBJ2-3	.	TRBV11-3	TRBD2
TGCGCCAGCAGCTTGGAGGCAGGGGGATTGAATGAGCAGTTCTTC	CASSLEAGGLNEQFF	TRBJ2-1	.	TRBV5-1	TRBD1
TGTGCCAGCAGACCGGGACTAGCGGGTGAGCAGTTCTTC	CASRPGLAGEQFF	TRBJ2-1	.	TRBV7-3	TRBD2
TGTGCCAGCAACGGGGGGGACAGTCTTGCTTTCTTT	CASNGGDSLAFF	TRBJ1-1	.	TRBV12-3/TRBV12-4	TRBD1
TGTGCCAGCAGCCTTTTCCGGACTAGCGGGACCCCTTCCTACGAGCAGTACTTC	CASSLFRTSGTPSYEQYF	TRBJ2-7	.	TRBV27	TRBD2
TGTGCCAGCAGTTCCTGGACTAGCGGGGGGGCCCACTCATACAATGAGCAGTTCTTC	CASSSWTSGGAHSYNEQFF	TRBJ2-1	.	TRBV2	TRBD2
TGTGCCAGCAGCCAGGGACTAGTGGCCAAAAACATTCAGTACTTC	CASSQGLVAKNIQYF	TRBJ2-4	.	TRBV3-1/TRBV3-2	TRBD2
TGTGCCAGCAGCCCGACCACAGGGAAGGGCTACGAGCAGTACTTC	CASSPTTGKGYEQYF	TRBJ2-7	.	TRBV7-9	.
TGTGCCTGGAGTAAGGAGACAGGTTTCATGAACACTGAAGCTTTCTTT	CAWSKETGFMNTEAFF	TRBJ1-1	.	TRBV30	.